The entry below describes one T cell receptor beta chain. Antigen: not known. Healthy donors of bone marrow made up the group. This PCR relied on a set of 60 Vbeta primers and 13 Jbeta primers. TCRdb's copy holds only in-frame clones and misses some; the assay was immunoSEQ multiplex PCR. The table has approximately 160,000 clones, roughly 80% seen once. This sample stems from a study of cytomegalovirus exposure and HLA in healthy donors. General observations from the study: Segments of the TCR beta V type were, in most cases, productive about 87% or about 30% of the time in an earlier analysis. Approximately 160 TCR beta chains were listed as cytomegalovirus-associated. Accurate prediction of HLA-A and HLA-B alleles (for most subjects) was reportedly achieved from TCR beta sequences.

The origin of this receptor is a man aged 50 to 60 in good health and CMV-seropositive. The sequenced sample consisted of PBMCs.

This CDR3 is CASNEEGLVNEQYF. CDR3 DNA sequence: TGTGCCAGCAACGAGGAGGGGTTGGTCAACGAGCAGTACTTC. The V call is TRBV2, the J call TRBJ2-7; D might be TRBD2 (6 bases). Trimming cost V 7 bases and J 5 bases, with 18 bases left between them. CDR1 SNHLY and CDR2 FYNNEI come from the germline V gene. This CDR3 comprises 14 residues.